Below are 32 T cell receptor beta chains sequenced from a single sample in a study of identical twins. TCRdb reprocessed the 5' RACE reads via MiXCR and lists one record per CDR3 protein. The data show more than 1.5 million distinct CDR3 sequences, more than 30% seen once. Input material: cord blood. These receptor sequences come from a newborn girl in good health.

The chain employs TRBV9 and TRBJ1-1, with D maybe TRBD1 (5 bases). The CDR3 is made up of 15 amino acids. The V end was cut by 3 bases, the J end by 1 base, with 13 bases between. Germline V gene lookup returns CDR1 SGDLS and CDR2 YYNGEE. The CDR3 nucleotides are TGTGCCAGCAGCGAGTTCGGTGGGGCGAACACTGAAGCTTTCTTT. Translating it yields CASSEFGGANTEAFF. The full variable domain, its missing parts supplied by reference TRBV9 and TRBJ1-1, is DSGVTQTPKHLITATGQRVTLRCSPRSGDLSVYWYQQSLDQGLQFLIQYYNGEERAKGNILERFSAQQFPDLHSELNLSSLELGDSALYFCASSEFGGANTEAFFGQGTRLTVV.

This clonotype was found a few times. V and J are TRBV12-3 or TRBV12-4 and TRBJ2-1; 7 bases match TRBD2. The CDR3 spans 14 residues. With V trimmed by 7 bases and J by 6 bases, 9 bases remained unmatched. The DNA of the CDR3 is TGTGCCAGCACCGCCGGCGGGACTATCAATGAGCAGTTCTTC. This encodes CASTAGGTINEQFF.

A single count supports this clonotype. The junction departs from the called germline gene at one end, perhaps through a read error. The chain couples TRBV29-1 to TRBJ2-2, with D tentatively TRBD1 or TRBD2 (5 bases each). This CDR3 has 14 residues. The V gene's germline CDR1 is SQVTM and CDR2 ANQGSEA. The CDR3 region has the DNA TGCAGCCCACGGGGACGGACCTTCACCGGGAAGCTGTTTTTT. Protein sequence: CSPRGRTFTGKLFF.

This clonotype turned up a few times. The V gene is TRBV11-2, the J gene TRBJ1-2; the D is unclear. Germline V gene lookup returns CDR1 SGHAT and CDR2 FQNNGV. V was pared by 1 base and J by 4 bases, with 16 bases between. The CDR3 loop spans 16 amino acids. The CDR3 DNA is TGTGCCAGCAGCTTAGGGCTGCATGAGAGGGCCTATGGCTACACCTTC. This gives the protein CASSLGLHERAYGYTF.

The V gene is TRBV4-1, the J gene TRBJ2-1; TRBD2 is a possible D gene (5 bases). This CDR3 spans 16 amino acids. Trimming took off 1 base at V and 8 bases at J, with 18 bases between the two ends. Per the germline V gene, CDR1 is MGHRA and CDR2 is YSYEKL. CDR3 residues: CASSQATGSNNYEQFF. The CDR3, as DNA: TGCGCCAGCAGCCAAGCCACGGGGTCAAATAATTATGAGCAGTTCTTC.

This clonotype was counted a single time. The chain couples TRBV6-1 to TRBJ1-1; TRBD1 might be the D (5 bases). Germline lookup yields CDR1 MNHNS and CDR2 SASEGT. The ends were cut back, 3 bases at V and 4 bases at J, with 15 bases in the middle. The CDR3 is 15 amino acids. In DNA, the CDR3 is TGTGCCAGCAGTGATTTCCGGGGCGCGGGCACTGAAGCTTTCTTT. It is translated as CASSDFRGAGTEAFF.

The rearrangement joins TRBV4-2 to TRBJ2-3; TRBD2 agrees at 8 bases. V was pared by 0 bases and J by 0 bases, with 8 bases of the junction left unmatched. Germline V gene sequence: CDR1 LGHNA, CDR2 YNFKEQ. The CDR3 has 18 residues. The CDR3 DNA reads TGTGCCAGCAGCCAAGATAAGTACCAGCGGGAGAGCACAGATACGCAGTATTTT. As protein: CASSQDKYQRESTDTQYF.

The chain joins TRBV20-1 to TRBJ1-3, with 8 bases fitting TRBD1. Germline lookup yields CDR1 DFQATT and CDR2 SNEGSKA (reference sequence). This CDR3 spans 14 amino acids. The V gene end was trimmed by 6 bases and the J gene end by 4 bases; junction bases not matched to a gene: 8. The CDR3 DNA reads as TGCAGTGCCCCGGGACAGGTGGTGGGAAACACCATATATTTT. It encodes CSAPGQVVGNTIYF.

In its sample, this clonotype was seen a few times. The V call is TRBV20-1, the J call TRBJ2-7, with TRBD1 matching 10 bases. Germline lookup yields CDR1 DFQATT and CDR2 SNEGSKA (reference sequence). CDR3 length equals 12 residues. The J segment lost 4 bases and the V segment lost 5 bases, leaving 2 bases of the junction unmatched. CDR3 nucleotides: TGCAGTGCTCTGGACAGGGGGTACGAGCAGTACTTC. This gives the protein CSALDRGYEQYF.

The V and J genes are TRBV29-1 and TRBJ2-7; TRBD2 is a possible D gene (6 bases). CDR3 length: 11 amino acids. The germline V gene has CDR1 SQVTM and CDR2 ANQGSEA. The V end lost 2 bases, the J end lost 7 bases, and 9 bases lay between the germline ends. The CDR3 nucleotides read TGCAGCGTTGAACTAGCGCGTGAGCAGTACTTC. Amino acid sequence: CSVELAREQYF.

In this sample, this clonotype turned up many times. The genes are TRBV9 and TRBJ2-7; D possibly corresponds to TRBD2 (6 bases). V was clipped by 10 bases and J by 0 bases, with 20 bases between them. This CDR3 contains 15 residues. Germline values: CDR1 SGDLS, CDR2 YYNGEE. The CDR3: CAGIGGGMLSYEQYF. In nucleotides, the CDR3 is TGTGCCGGCATAGGTGGCGGGATGCTCTCCTACGAGCAGTACTTC.

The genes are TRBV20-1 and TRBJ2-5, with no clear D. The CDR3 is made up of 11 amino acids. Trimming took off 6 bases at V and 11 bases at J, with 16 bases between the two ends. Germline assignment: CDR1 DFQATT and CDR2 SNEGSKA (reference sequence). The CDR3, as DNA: TGCAGTGCCCCCACACTAACAGAACAGTACTTC. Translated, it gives CSAPTLTEQYF.

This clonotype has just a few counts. The CDR3 protein is CASSLSARSYTF. DNA of the CDR3: TGTGCCAGCAGTTTATCGGCCAGAAGCTACACCTTC. The chain has TRBV28 and TRBJ1-2; D not resolved. V was cut by 1 base and J by 9 bases, with 9 bases left in between. The CDR3 totals 12 residues. Germline V gene data show CDR1 as MDHEN and CDR2 as SYDVKM.

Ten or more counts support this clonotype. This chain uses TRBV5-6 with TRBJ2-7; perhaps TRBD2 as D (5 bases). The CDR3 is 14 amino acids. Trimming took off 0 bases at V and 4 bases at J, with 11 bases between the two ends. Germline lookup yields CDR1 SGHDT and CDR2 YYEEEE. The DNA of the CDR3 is TGTGCCAGCAGCTTGGTACTAGGATCGTACGAGCAGTACTTC. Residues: CASSLVLGSYEQYF. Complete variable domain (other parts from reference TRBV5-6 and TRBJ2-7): DAGVTQSPTHLIKTRGQQVTLRCSPKSGHDTVSWYQQALGQGPQFIFQYYEEEERQRGNFPDRFSGHQFPNYSSELNVNALLLGDSALYLCASSLVLGSYEQYFGPGTRLTVT.

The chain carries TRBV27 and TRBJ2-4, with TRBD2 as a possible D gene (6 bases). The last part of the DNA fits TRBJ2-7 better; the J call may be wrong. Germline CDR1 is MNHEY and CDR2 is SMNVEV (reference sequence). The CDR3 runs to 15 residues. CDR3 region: CASSLWGESIFEQYF. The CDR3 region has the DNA TGTGCCAGCAGTTTATGGGGGGAGTCGATCTTCGAGCAGTACTTC.

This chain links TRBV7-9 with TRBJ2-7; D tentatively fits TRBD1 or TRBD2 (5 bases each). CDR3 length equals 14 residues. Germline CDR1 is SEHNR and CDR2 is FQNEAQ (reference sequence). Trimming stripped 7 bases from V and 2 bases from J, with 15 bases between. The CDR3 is CASTLLGDTYEQYF. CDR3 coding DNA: TGTGCCAGCACCCTCCTGGGGGATACCTACGAGCAGTACTTC.

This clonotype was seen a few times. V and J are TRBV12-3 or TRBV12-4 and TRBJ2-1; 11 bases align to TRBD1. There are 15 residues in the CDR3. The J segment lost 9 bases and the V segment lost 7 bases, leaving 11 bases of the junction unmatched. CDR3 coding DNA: TGTGCCAGCACCAGCCGGGACAGGGGGTATGGTGAGCAGTTCTTC. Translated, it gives CASTSRDRGYGEQFF.

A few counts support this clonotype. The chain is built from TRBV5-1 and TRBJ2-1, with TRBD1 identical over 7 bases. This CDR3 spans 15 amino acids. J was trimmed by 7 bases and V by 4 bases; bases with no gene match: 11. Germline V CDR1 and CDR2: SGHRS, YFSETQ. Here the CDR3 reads CASSPRQGRRNEQFF. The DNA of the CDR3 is TGCGCCAGCAGCCCGAGACAGGGTAGGAGAAATGAGCAGTTCTTC.

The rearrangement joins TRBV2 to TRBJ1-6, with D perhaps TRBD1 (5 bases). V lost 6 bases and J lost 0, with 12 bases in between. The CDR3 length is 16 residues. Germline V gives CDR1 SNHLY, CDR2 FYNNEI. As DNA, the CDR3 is TGTGCCAGCAGCGGGGCATGGAGCTCCTATAATTCACCCCTCCACTTT. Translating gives CASSGAWSSYNSPLHF. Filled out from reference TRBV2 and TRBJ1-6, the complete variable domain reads EPEVTQTPSHQVTQMGQEVILRCVPISNHLYFYWYRQILGQKVEFLVSFYNNEISEKSEIFDDQFSVERPDGSNFTLKIRSTKLEDSAMYFCASSGAWSSYNSPLHFGNGTRLTVT.

The CDR3 region is CSARASGGRLSYEQYF. In DNA form, the CDR3 reads TGCAGTGCTAGGGCTAGCGGGGGCCGACTCTCCTACGAGCAGTACTTC. The rearrangement joins TRBV20-1 to TRBJ2-1; 10 positions match TRBD2. The closer fit of TRBJ2-7 to the DNA end suggests the J call may be wrong. The CDR3 loop spans 16 amino acids. Germline V gene lookup returns CDR1 DFQATT and CDR2 SNEGSKA (reference sequence).

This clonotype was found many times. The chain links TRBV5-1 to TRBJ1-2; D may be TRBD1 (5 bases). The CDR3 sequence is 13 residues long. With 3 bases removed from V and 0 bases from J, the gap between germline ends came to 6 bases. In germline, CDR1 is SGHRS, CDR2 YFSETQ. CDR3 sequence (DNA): TGCGCCAGCAGCTGGACAACTAACTATGGCTACACCTTC. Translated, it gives CASSWTTNYGYTF.

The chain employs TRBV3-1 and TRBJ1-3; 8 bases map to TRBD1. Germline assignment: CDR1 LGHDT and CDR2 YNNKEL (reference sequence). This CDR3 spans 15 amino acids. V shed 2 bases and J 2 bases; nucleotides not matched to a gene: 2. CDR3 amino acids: CASSQMDRAGNTIYF. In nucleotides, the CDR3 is TGTGCCAGCAGCCAAATGGACAGGGCTGGAAACACCATATATTTT.

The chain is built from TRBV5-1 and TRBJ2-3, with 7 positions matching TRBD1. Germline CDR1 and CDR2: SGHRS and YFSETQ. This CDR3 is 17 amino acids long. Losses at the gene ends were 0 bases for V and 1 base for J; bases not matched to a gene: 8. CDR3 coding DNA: TGCGCCAGCAGCTTGGACCTTACCGGGACAGGCACAGATACGCAGTATTTT. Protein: CASSLDLTGTGTDTQYF.

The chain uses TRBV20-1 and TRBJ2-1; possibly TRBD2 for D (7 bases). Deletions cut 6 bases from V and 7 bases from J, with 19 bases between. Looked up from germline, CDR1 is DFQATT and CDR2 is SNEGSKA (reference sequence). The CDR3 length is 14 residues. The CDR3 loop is CSAPGGGATNEQFF. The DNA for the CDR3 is TGCAGTGCCCCCGGTGGGGGGGCTACAAATGAGCAGTTCTTC.

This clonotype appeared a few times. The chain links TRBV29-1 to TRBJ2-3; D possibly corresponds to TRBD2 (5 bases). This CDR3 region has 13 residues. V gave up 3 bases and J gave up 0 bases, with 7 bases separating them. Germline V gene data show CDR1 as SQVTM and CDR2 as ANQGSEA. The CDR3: CSVEEDSTDTQYF. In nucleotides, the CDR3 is TGCAGCGTTGAGGAGGATAGCACAGATACGCAGTATTTT.

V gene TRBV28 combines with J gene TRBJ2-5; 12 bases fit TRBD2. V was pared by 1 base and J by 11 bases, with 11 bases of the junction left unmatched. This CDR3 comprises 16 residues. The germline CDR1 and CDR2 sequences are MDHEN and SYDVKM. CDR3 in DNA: TGTGCCAGCAGTTTATTAGGACTAGCGGGAACCAATGAGCAGTACTTC. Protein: CASSLLGLAGTNEQYF. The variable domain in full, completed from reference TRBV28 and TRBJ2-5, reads DVKVTQSSRYLVKRTGEKVFLECVQDMDHENMFWYRQDPGLGLRLIYFSYDVKMKEKGDIPEGYSVSREKKERFSLILESASTNQTSMYLCASSLLGLAGTNEQYFGPGTRLLVL.

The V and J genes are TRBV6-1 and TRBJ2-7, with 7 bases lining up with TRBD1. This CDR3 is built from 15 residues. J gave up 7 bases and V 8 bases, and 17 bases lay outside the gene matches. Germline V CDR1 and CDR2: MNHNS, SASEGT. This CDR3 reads CASHPTGSRTREQYF. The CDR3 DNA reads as TGTGCCAGCCACCCGACAGGGTCGAGGACGCGGGAGCAGTACTTC.

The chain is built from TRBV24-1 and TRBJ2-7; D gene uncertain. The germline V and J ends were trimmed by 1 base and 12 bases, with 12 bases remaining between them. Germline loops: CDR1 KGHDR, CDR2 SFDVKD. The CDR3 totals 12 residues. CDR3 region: CATSDFGIKRYF. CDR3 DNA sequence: TGTGCCACCAGTGATTTTGGTATTAAGAGGTACTTC.

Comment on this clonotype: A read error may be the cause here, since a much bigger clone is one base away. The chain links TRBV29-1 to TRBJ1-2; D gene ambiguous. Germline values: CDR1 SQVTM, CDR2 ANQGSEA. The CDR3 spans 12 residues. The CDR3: CGATTPSYGYTF. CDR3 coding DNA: TGCGGCGCCACTACCCCATCGTATGGCTACACCTTC.

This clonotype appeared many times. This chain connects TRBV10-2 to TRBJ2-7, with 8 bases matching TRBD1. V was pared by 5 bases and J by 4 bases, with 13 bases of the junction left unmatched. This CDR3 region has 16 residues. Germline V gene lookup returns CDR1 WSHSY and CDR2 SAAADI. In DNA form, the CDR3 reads TGCGCCAGCAGTCGACGATCAGGACAGGGCGGTTACGAGCAGTACTTC. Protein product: CASSRRSGQGGYEQYF.

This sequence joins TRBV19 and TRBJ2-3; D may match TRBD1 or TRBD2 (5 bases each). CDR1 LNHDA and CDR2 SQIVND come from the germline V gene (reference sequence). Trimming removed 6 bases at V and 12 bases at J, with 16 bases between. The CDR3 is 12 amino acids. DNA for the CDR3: TGTGCCAGTAGCCCGGGACGGAGTAATCAGTATTTT. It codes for CASSPGRSNQYF.

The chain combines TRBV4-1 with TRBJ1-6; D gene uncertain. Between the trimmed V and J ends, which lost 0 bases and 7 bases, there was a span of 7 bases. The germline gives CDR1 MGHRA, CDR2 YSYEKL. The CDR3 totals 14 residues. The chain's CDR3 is CASSQDGLNSPLHF. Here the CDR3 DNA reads TGCGCCAGCAGCCAAGACGGACTGAATTCACCCCTCCACTTT.